Detailed here is one TCR beta chain. Its target is unknown. The read finishes 3 residues shy of the CDR3 end, and the germline J gene is used to complete it. The data belong to a study of T cell clonality in common variable immunodeficiency. Study-wide points: In common variable immunodeficiency, TCR beta chains reportedly carried fewer deletions and N-nucleotide insertions. CVID subjects shared fewer TCRbeta clones than healthy controls did.

CDR3 length: 14 amino acids. J was trimmed by 5 bases and V by 4 bases; bases with no gene match: 7. The germline CDR1 and CDR2 sequences are LNHDA and SQIVND (reference sequence). Clones were read by immunoSEQ multiplex PCR, and TCRdb kept only the in-frame ones, dropping some. Listed for the sample are fewer than 20,000 clones, none seen a single time. This receptor was taken from a human donor with common variable immunodeficiency. V gene TRBV19 combines with J gene TRBJ1-2; TRBD1 matches at 7 bases. The material sequenced was peripheral blood mononuclear cells. CDR3 sequence reads: CASSSRQGDYGYTF. The DNA read from the CDR3 is TGTGCCAGTAGTAGCCGACAGGGAGATTATGGC.